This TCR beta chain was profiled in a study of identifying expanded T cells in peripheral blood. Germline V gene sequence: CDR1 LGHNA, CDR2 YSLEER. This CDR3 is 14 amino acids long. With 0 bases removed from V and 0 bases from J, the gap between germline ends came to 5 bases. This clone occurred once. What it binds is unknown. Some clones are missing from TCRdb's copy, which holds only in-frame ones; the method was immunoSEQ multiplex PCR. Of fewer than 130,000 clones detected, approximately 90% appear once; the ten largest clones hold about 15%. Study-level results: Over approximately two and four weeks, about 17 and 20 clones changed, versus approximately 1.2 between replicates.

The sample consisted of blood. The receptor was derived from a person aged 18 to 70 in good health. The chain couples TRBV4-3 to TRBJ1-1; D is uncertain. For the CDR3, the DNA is TGCGCCAGCAGCCAAGATCCCCTGAACACTGAAGCTTTCTTT. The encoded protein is CASSQDPLNTEAFF.